At least ten counts were recorded for the clone carrying this TCR beta chain. Its antigen is still unknown. Each CDR3 protein gets one entry after TCRdb re-called the 5' RACE reads with MiXCR. This table holds some 630,000 distinct CDR3 sequences, 7% to 7.5% found once. The sample comes from a study of identical twins. Study findings and constraints: Out-of-frame alpha sequences shared by twins showed excess low generation probability.

The CDR3 extends over 16 amino acids. J lost 0 bases, V lost 1 base, and 4 bases had no gene match. The germline CDR1 and CDR2 sequences are SGHRS and YFSETQ. The data also belong to a second study, concerning yellow fever vaccine responses in identical twins. That work contributes: Vaccine-induced T cell responses in twins were reportedly observed to appear partly convergent, partly personalized.

The origin of this receptor is a young woman in good health. This chain joins TRBV5-1 and TRBJ2-1; 7 bases are shared with TRBD2. The sequenced sample was PBMCs. CDR3 residues: CASSLRAGSSYNEQFF. The CDR3 nucleotides read TGCGCCAGCAGCTTGCGAGCGGGGAGCTCCTACAATGAGCAGTTCTTC.